A selection of T cell receptor beta chains follows, all from one sample in a study of T cells in Graves' hyperthyroidism and ophthalmopathy. TCRdb re-derived calls from the multiplex PCR reads in MiXCR, one entry per CDR3 protein. The profile shows approximately 330,000 distinct CDR3 sequences, roughly an eighth of them singletons. Sequenced input: blood. Source of these receptors: a woman aged 35 to 49 with Graves' ophthalmopathy. Each CDR3 is given without its conserved first and last residue. Part of the rows lack a size; the others show once, few, many or a class for expanded clones.

V: TRBV6-1
size: many
CDR3: ASTSNRLYGYT

V: TRBV5-1
size: few
CDR3: ASSFATGPTNTGELF

V: TRBV3-1
size: few
CDR3: ASSQAGPRDYEQY

V: TRBV3-1
size: many
CDR3: ASTGTDYGYT

V: TRBV3-1
size: once
CDR3: ASSPPNQETQY

V: TRBV20-1
size: many
CDR3: SAWTAKNTEAF

V: TRBV28
size: many
CDR3: ASLNSRNYGYT

V: TRBV7-2
size: NA
CDR3: ASSPLPGGGNQPQH

V: TRBV20-1
size: many
CDR3: SARDGGAGGYT

V: TRBV7-9
size: few
CDR3: ASSQGGLGVAPRELF

V: TRBV20-1
size: NA
CDR3: SARPDTYEQY

V: TRBV12-3/TRBV12-4
size: many
CDR3: ASSPAYSTIAEEQF

V: TRBV7-2
size: NA
CDR3: ASRGGWGTDTQY

V: TRBV6-1
size: NA
CDR3: ASSEQTGYGYT

V: TRBV20-1
size: many
CDR3: SAKKLAGSNYEQY

V: TRBV12-3/TRBV12-4
size: many
CDR3: ASSSGGQGAGEQF

V: TRBV6-1
size: few
CDR3: ASSASRDRHGWDTQY

V: TRBV5-1
size: many
CDR3: ASSGQGSGNTIY

V: TRBV27
size: many
CDR3: ASSGSGNRYEQY

V: TRBV12-3/TRBV12-4
size: many
CDR3: ASSSLAGDRETQY

V: TRBV27
size: few
CDR3: ASSLEGAGGYT

V: TRBV20-1
size: few
CDR3: SARDWQGQGGNQPQH

V: TRBV2
size: many
CDR3: ASKYPDSTDTQY

V: TRBV5-1
size: few
CDR3: ASSLSSGTYEQY

V: TRBV20-1
size: many
CDR3: SGTSGQETQY

V: TRBV4-1
size: NA
CDR3: ASSQAPTGITEAF

V: TRBV19
size: many
CDR3: ASSSGDGRAVGYT

V: TRBV20-1
size: NA
CDR3: SARDLAWEY

V: TRBV2
size: many
CDR3: ASSETGSVDTQY

V: TRBV6-1
size: many
CDR3: ASSDPGEDTQY

V: TRBV28
size: many
CDR3: ASSIGLAGGQETQY

V: TRBV20-1
size: few
CDR3: SAADWPWKLF

V: TRBV7-2
size: many
CDR3: ASSLMGGGNQETQY

V: TRBV29-1
size: NA
CDR3: SVAQSSGNTIY

V: TRBV29-1
size: many
CDR3: NLSRGGFPNEQY

V: TRBV29-1
size: many
CDR3: SAKGITGWREKLF

V: TRBV20-1
size: many
CDR3: SARREGLNEQY

V: TRBV7-8
size: many
CDR3: ASSLERLAAYNEQF

V: TRBV9
size: few
CDR3: ASSVAAGDRGETQY

V: TRBV27
size: many
CDR3: ASSRVEEGYEQY

V: TRBV2
size: many
CDR3: ASSVVTGEGGELF

V: TRBV20-1
size: many
CDR3: SAVTPAETLYNEQF

V: TRBV2
size: many
CDR3: ASGHSPLH

V: TRBV5-6
size: NA
CDR3: ASHGFLGQETQY

V: TRBV2
size: many
CDR3: ASRRTASYEQY

V: TRBV19
size: NA
CDR3: ASSILGLIAF